Listed here are 27 T cell receptor beta chains from one sample, sequenced in a study of vaccination effects on CD4 cells after COVID-19. Profiled with immunoSEQ multiplex PCR; TCRdb holds only in-frame clones, not every one. The sample comprises 45,000 to 50,000 clones, 70% to 80% of which are singletons, and approximately 12% rests with the top ten. Isolating CD4+ T cells followed ten to eleven days of culture. Their recognized antigens are unknown. This material consisted of CD4+ T cells from PBMCs cultured without peptide, taken before COVID-19 vaccination. The receptors were sampled from a human donor who had a prior SARS-CoV-2 infection.

V and J are TRBV5-1 and TRBJ1-2, with 8 bases identical to TRBD1. The CDR3 runs to 16 residues. Germline trimming cut 4 bases from V and 4 bases from J; bases unmatched to any gene: 12. Germline-derived CDR1 and CDR2 are SGHRS and YFSETQ. The CDR3 nucleotides read TGCGCCAGCAGCAGGGAGACAGGGGCTTCTGGCTATGGCTACACCTTC. Protein product: CASSRETGASGYGYTF.

The J gene is TRBJ2-7, the V gene TRBV30; D may be TRBD1 (5 bases). Germline CDR1 reads GTSNPN; CDR2 reads SVGIG (reference sequence). The V end lost 5 bases, the J end lost 2 bases, and 16 bases lay between the germline ends. The length of the CDR3 is 14 residues. The CDR3 sequence is CAWGLGVRTYEQYF. CDR3 in DNA: TGTGCCTGGGGGTTAGGGGTTAGAACCTACGAGCAGTACTTC. Supplemented by reference TRBV30 and TRBJ2-7, the full variable domain reads SQTIHQWPATLVQPVGSPLSLECTVEGTSNPNLYWYRQAAGRGLQLLFYSVGIGQISSEVPQNLSASRPQDRQFILSSKKLLLSDSGFYLCAWGLGVRTYEQYFGPGTRLTVT.

The sample holds a few counts of this clone. The V and J genes are TRBV5-5 and TRBJ1-1, with D perhaps matching TRBD1 (5 bases). Trimming left V 2 bases short and J 1 base short, with 6 bases between. CDR1 and CDR2 from the germline V gene are SGHKS and YYEKEE (reference sequence). There are 13 residues in the CDR3. The CDR3 loop is CASSFGANTEAFF. The DNA of the CDR3 is TGTGCCAGCAGCTTCGGGGCGAACACTGAAGCTTTCTTT.

This sequence joins TRBV5-1 and TRBJ2-7; D is unresolved. The CDR3 has 13 amino acids. The V gene lost 1 base and the J gene lost 2 bases, with 7 bases spanning the gap. Germline V gene data show CDR1 as SGHRS and CDR2 as YFSETQ. The CDR3 sequence is CASSLYTPYEQYF. CDR3 in DNA: TGCGCCAGCAGCTTGTACACCCCCTACGAGCAGTACTTC.

This chain joins TRBV19 and TRBJ2-1; the match to TRBD2 covers 7 bases. Germline values: CDR1 LNHDA, CDR2 SQIVND (reference sequence). V lost 6 bases, J lost 16 bases, and 21 bases stayed unmatched. This CDR3 region has 15 residues. This chain's CDR3 is CASSPGGSVALRRFF. DNA for the CDR3: TGTGCCAGTAGCCCGGGGGGTAGCGTCGCGCTCCGGCGATTCTTC.

This clone was detected a few times. The genes are TRBV20-1 and TRBJ2-1, with D possibly TRBD2 on 7 matching bases. CDR3 length equals 14 residues. Trimming removed 3 bases at V and 7 bases at J, with 16 bases between. Germline V gene lookup returns CDR1 DFQATT and CDR2 SNEGSKA (reference sequence). The CDR3 nucleotides read TGCAGTGCTAGTCGGGGGGCACTTGGGAATGAGCAGTTCTTC. This encodes CSASRGALGNEQFF.

This clone has more than one count but fewer than ten. J is TRBJ2-7 and V is TRBV18, with TRBD1 identical over 9 bases. The CDR3 contains 14 residues. The V gene end was trimmed by 4 bases and the J gene end by 3 bases; junction bases not matched to a gene: 4. Germline CDR1 and CDR2: KGHSH and LQKENI. The CDR3 region is CASSRDRAYYEQYF. DNA of the CDR3: TGTGCCAGCTCACGGGACAGGGCCTACTACGAGCAGTACTTC.

A few counts support this clone. The CDR3, as DNA: TGTGCCAGCAGCTTGGTATCGGCCAGGGGGATGCAGTACTTC. It specifies CASSLVSARGMQYF. The rearrangement links TRBV5-6 to TRBJ2-7; 7 bases agree with TRBD1. The germline CDR1 and CDR2 sequences are SGHDT and YYEEEE. Trimming at V came to 0 bases and at J to 9 bases, leaving 9 bases not matched to a gene. This CDR3 is built from 14 residues.

This sequence joins TRBV29-1 and TRBJ2-1, with no clear D. V lost 7 bases, J lost 0 bases, and 4 bases lay in between. The CDR3 has 11 residues. The germline V gene has CDR1 SQVTM and CDR2 ANQGSEA. In nucleotides, the CDR3 is TGCAGCGCCAGCTCCTACAATGAGCAGTTCTTC. Protein: CSASSYNEQFF.

V and J are TRBV5-5 and TRBJ2-7, with D possibly TRBD2 on 7 matching bases. Trimming shortened V by 0 bases and J by 3 bases, and 13 bases separated the two germline ends. This CDR3 region has 15 residues. The germline V gene encodes CDR1 SGHKS and CDR2 YYEKEE (reference sequence). The CDR3 region is CASSLGGGVGYEQYF. The CDR3, as DNA: TGTGCCAGCAGCTTGGGCGGGGGCGTGGGCTACGAGCAGTACTTC.

The chain employs TRBV5-4 and TRBJ2-5; 10 bases line up with TRBD2. The J segment lost 1 base and the V segment lost 4 bases, leaving 4 bases of the junction unmatched. Germline V gene lookup returns CDR1 SGHNT and CDR2 YYREEE (reference sequence). This CDR3 has 15 amino acids. CDR3 coding DNA: TGTGCCAGCAGCCGTAGCGGGGGGCTCCAAGAGACCCAGTACTTC. Translation gives CASSRSGGLQETQYF.

The V call is TRBV5-6, the J call TRBJ2-3; TRBD2 aligns across 7 bases. CDR1 and CDR2 (germline): SGHDT, YYEEEE. The CDR3 is 17 amino acids. The junction had 12 bases not matched to a gene; V was cut back by 0 bases and J by 5 bases. The CDR3 is CASSLALFLAARDTQYF. CDR3 DNA sequence: TGTGCCAGCAGCTTGGCCCTCTTCCTAGCGGCCCGAGATACGCAGTATTTT.

The chain carries TRBV19 and TRBJ2-1; D may correspond to TRBD1 or TRBD2 (5 bases each). Trimming removed 4 bases at V and 9 bases at J, with 19 bases between. The CDR3 extends over 15 amino acids. Germline-derived CDR1 and CDR2 are LNHDA and SQIVND (reference sequence). The CDR3 bases are TGTGCCAGTAGTACTCCCCCGGGACCGTTAATTGAGCAGTTCTTC. This translates into CASSTPPGPLIEQFF.

This clone has a single count. J is TRBJ2-5 and V is TRBV6-6; D possibly uses TRBD1 or TRBD2 (5 bases each). Trimming removed 4 bases from V and 4 bases from J, with 16 bases in between. CDR1 MNHNY and CDR2 SVGAGI come from the germline V gene (reference sequence). This CDR3 has 15 amino acids. CDR3 loop: CASSSPLGRGETQYF. As DNA, the CDR3 is TGTGCCAGCAGTTCCCCCCTGGGACGGGGAGAGACCCAGTACTTC.

In its sample, this clone was seen a few times. J is TRBJ1-2 and V is TRBV5-4, with a tentative D call TRBD1 (6 bases). CDR3 length equals 15 residues. From germline, CDR1 is SGHNT and CDR2 YYREEE (reference sequence). Between the trimmed V and J ends, which lost 4 bases and 4 bases, there was a span of 17 bases. The CDR3 DNA reads as TGTGCCAGCAGCCCCCGCGGAACAGGGCCCTATGGCTACACCTTC. This gives the protein CASSPRGTGPYGYTF. The complete variable domain, with remaining parts taken from reference TRBV5-4 and TRBJ1-2, reads ETGVTQSPTHLIKTRGQQVTLRCSSQSGHNTVSWYQQALGQGPQFIFQYYREEENGRGNFPPRFSGLQFPNYSSELNVNALELDDSALYLCASSPRGTGPYGYTFGSGTRLTVV.

This chain uses TRBV24-1 with TRBJ2-7; TRBD1 aligns across 12 bases. The trim removed 6 bases at V and 0 bases at J, leaving 2 bases unmatched. CDR1 is KGHDR, CDR2 SFDVKD, per germline. The CDR3 runs 15 residues. The CDR3 loop is CATSRDRGHSYEQYF. CDR3 DNA sequence: TGTGCCACCAGTAGGGACAGGGGGCACTCCTACGAGCAGTACTTC.

The CDR3 protein is CASSLTSGRAVDEQFF. Here the CDR3 DNA reads TGTGCCAGCAGTTTGACTAGCGGGAGGGCCGTGGATGAGCAGTTCTTC. The chain carries TRBV6-5 and TRBJ2-1; 14 nucleotides agree with TRBD2. Trimming removed 4 bases from V and 8 bases from J; junction bases left unmatched: 7. Germline values: CDR1 MNHEY, CDR2 SVGAGI. The length of the CDR3 is 16 residues.

This clone was counted only a few times. The chain links TRBV2 to TRBJ2-1; D is perhaps TRBD1 or TRBD2 (5 bases each). The CDR3 loop spans 14 amino acids. Trimming removed 3 bases from V and 10 bases from J, with 16 bases in between. Germline V gives CDR1 SNHLY, CDR2 FYNNEI. The CDR3 sequence: CASSEMGMRGEQFF. CDR3 DNA: TGTGCCAGCAGTGAGATGGGTATGAGGGGCGAGCAGTTCTTC.

The V and J genes are TRBV6-4 and TRBJ1-5; D ambiguous. CDR3 length equals 12 residues. The V gene lost 3 bases and the J gene lost 5 bases, with 5 bases spanning the gap. Germline V lookup: CDR1 MRHNA, CDR2 SNTAGT. DNA for the CDR3: TGTGCCAGCAGTGAATGGGATCAGCCCCAGCATTTT. It specifies CASSEWDQPQHF.

This chain links TRBV5-1 with TRBJ2-1; 13 positions agree with TRBD2. V lost 4 bases and J lost 9; bases outside the gene matches: 10. CDR1 is SGHRS and CDR2 is YFSETQ in the germline V gene. The CDR3 loop spans 16 amino acids. The CDR3 protein is CASSPLTSGGSVEQFF. The CDR3, as DNA: TGCGCCAGCAGCCCTTTGACTAGCGGGGGGTCTGTTGAGCAGTTCTTC.

This sequence joins TRBV7-6 and TRBJ2-7; D might be TRBD1 or TRBD2, each matching 6 bases. V dropped 4 bases and J dropped 2 bases, with 12 bases sitting between them. The CDR3 totals 14 residues. CDR1 is SGHVS and CDR2 is FNYEAQ in the germline V gene. CDR3 residues: CASSWDTGAYEQYF. The CDR3 DNA reads TGTGCCAGCAGCTGGGACACGGGAGCCTACGAGCAGTACTTC.

The J gene is TRBJ2-1, the V gene TRBV2; 13 bases map to TRBD2. Trimming removed 4 bases from V and 8 bases from J; junction bases left unmatched: 11. The CDR3 is made up of 17 amino acids. Germline V gene data show CDR1 as SNHLY and CDR2 as FYNNEI. The CDR3 sequence is CASSVRPGTSGDDEQFF. CDR3 nucleotides: TGTGCCAGCAGTGTTAGGCCCGGGACTAGCGGGGACGATGAGCAGTTCTTC.

V usage is TRBV3-1 (or the pseudogene TRBV3-2) and J usage is TRBJ2-1; the match to TRBD2 covers 9 bases. Germline CDR1 reads LGHDT; CDR2 reads YNNKEL (reference sequence). The CDR3 spans 16 residues. The J segment lost 10 bases and the V segment lost 1 base, leaving 11 bases of the junction unmatched. The CDR3 bases are TGTGCCAGCAGCCAAGTGTCTACGCGGGGGGGAGAAGAGCAGTTCTTC. This encodes CASSQVSTRGGEEQFF.

The genes are TRBV21-1 and TRBJ2-2; the D call TRBD1 from the table was never checked on the DNA. TRBV21-1 is a recognized pseudogene. The CDR3 spans 15 residues. The CDR3 nucleotides are TGTGCCAGCAGCAAAGACGGCAGGGCCACCGGGGAGCTGTTTTTT. It codes for CASSKDGRATGELFF.

The V and J genes are TRBV15 and TRBJ2-3, with a tentative D call TRBD1 (6 bases). Germline loops: CDR1 LNHNV, CDR2 YYDKDF (reference sequence). V was clipped by 5 bases and J by 4 bases, with 10 bases between them. The CDR3 is made up of 13 amino acids. The CDR3 here is CATSVNRADTQYF. DNA of the CDR3: TGTGCCACCAGCGTCAACAGGGCAGATACGCAGTATTTT.

The J gene is TRBJ2-4, the V gene TRBV5-4; tentative D call: TRBD2 (5 bases). Trimming took off 4 bases at V and 0 bases at J, with 11 bases between the two ends. Germline lookup yields CDR1 SGHNT and CDR2 YYREEE (reference sequence). This CDR3 has 15 amino acids. In nucleotides, the CDR3 is TGTGCCAGCAGCGGGAGCGAGGAAGCCAAAAACATTCAGTACTTC. Protein sequence: CASSGSEEAKNIQYF.

J is TRBJ2-1 and V is TRBV19; D not certain. This CDR3 region has 13 residues. The V end was cut by 8 bases, the J end by 0 bases, with 8 bases between. Germline V gene sequence: CDR1 LNHDA, CDR2 SQIVND (reference sequence). The CDR3 region is CASGPNSYNEQFF. The DNA of the CDR3 is TGTGCCAGTGGGCCCAACTCCTACAATGAGCAGTTCTTC.